This TCR beta chain was documented in a study of T cell repertoires in cytomegalovirus infection. Overall study: It was the public TCR beta signatures that indicated both CMV infection and matching HLA type.

Germline assignment: CDR1 MGHDK and CDR2 SYGVNS. The CDR3 is made up of 13 amino acids. The V end was cut by 3 bases, the J end by 2 bases, with 8 bases between. MiXCR was run by TCRdb on the reads, yielding one entry per CDR3 protein. The repertoire includes under 850,000 distinct CDR3 sequences, less than 40% of them detected once, and about 2.8% sits in the top ten. The specimen sequenced was PBMCs. The J gene is TRBJ2-7, the V gene TRBV25-1, with D hard to call. This receptor was obtained from a human donor in good health (CMV status not recorded). Some clones in this sample may be carry-over from other donors' samples. The DNA of the CDR3 is TGTGCCAGCAGTGATACAGCGACCTACGAGCAGTACTTC. Translation gives CASSDTATYEQYF.